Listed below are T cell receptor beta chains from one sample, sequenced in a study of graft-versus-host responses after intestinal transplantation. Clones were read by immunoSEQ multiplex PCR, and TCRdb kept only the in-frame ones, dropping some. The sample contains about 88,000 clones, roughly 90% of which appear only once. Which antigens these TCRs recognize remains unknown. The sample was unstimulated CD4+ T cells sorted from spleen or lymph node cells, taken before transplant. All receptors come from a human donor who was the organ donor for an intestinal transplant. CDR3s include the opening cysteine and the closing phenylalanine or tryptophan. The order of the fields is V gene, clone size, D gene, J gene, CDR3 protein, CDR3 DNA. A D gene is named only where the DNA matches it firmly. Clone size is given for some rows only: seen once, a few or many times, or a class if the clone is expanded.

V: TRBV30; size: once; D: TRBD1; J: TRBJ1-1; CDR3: CAWRPRQGGTEAFF; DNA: TGTGCCTGGAGACCAAGACAGGGAGGCACTGAAGCTTTCTTT
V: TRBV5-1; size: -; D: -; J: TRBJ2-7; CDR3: CASSLETVTVYEQYF; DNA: TGCGCCAGCAGCTTGGAGACAGTCACTGTCTACGAGCAGTACTTC
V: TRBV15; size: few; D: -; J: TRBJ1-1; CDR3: CATSNLGNTEAFF; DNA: TGTGCCACCAGCAACCTCGGTAACACTGAAGCTTTCTTT
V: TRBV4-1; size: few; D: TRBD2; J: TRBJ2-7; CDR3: CASSHISGSGSYEQYF; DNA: TGCGCCAGCAGCCACATTAGCGGGAGTGGATCGTACGAGCAGTACTTC
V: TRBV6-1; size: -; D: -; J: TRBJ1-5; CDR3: CASNGQGGNQPQHF; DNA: TGTGCCAGCAACGGGCAGGGCGGCAATCAGCCCCAGCATTTT
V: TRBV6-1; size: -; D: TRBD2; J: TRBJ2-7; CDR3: CASSEPSGGANEQYF; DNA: TGTGCCAGCAGCGAACCTAGCGGGGGGGCCAACGAGCAGTACTTC
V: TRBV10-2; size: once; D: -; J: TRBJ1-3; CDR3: CASSESRVRGNTIYF; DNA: TGCGCCAGCAGTGAGTCTCGGGTTAGAGGGAACACCATATATTTT
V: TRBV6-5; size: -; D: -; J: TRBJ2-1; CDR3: CASSTSVGEQFF; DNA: TGTGCCAGCAGTACCAGCGTCGGTGAGCAGTTCTTC
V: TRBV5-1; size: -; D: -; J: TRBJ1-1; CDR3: CASSLVSGGAFF; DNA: TGCGCCAGCAGCTTAGTGTCGGGGGGAGCTTTCTTT
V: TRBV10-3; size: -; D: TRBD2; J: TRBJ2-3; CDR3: CASSRTSGGTDTQYF; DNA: TGTGCCTCCAGTAGGACTAGCGGGGGGACAGATACGCAGTATTTT
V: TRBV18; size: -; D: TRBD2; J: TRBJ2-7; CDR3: CASSPPLTSGSLYEQYF; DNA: TGTGCCAGCTCACCACCGTTGACTAGCGGAAGTCTATACGAGCAGTACTTC
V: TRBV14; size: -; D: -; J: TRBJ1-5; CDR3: CASSQDRLQPQHF; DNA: TGTGCCAGCAGCCAAGATAGACTACAGCCCCAGCATTTT
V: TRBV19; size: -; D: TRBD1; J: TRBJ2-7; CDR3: CASSPGQGPYEQYF; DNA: TGTGCCAGTAGTCCCGGACAGGGGCCCTACGAGCAGTACTTC
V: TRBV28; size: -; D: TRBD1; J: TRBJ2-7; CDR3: CASSSGTGGEQYF; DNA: TGTGCCAGCAGCTCCGGGACAGGGGGCGAGCAGTACTTC
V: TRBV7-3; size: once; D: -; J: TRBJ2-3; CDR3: CASSFNTDTQYF; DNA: TGTGCCAGCAGCTTCAACACAGATACGCAGTATTTT
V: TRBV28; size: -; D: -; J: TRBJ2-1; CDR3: CASSLLVRGNNEQFF; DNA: TGTGCCAGCAGTTTACTAGTCCGAGGGAACAATGAGCAGTTCTTC
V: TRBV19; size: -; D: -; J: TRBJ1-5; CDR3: CASSMGRVDQPQHF; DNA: TGTGCCAGTAGTATGGGCAGGGTCGATCAGCCCCAGCATTTT
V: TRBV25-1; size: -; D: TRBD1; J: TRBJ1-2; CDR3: CAAQGQGARTGYTF; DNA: TGTGCCGCGCAGGGACAGGGGGCGAGAACTGGCTACACCTTC
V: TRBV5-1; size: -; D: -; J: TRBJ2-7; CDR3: CASSLADLLPYEQYF; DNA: TGCGCCAGCAGCCTAGCCGATCTACTGCCCTACGAGCAGTACTTC
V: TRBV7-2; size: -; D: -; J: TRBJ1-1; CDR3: CASSLTGNTEAFF; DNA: TGTGCCAGCAGCTTGACAGGGAACACTGAAGCTTTCTTT
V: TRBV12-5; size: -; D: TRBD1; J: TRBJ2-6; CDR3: CASGLRPGGAGANVLTF; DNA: TGTGCTAGTGGTTTACGGCCAGGGGGCGCTGGGGCCAACGTCCTGACTTTC
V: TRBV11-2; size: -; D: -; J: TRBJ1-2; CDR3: CASSPQGRAGLYGYTF; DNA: TGTGCCAGCAGCCCCCAAGGTCGGGCGGGGCTCTATGGCTACACCTTC
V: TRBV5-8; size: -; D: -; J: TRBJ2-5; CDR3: CASNALVEETQYF; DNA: TGTGCCAGCAACGCCCTCGTAGAAGAGACCCAGTACTTC
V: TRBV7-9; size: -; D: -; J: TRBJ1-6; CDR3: CASSLVAPPLHF; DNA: TGTGCCAGCAGCTTAGTGGCCCCACCCCTCCACTTT
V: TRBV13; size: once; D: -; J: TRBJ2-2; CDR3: CASSFQSTGANTGELFF; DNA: TGTGCCAGCAGCTTCCAATCGACAGGTGCGAACACCGGGGAGCTGTTTTTT
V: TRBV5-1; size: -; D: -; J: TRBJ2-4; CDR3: CASSWGDWENIQYF; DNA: TGCGCCAGCAGCTGGGGGGACTGGGAAAACATTCAGTACTTC
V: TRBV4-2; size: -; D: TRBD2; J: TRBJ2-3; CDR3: CASSLRWTSGPSTDTQYF; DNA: TGTGCCAGCAGCCTCCGTTGGACTAGCGGGCCAAGCACAGATACGCAGTATTTT
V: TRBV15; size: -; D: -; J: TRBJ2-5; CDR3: CATSRGLGETQYF; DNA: TGTGCCACCAGCCGGGGACTGGGGGAGACCCAGTACTTC
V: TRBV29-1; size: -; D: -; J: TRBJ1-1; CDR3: CSVTGQLNTEAFF; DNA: TGCAGCGTAACTGGACAGCTGAACACTGAAGCTTTCTTT
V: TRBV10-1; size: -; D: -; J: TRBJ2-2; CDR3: CASSELLPGGPNTGELFF; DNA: TGCGCCAGCAGTGAGCTTTTACCTGGGGGCCCAAACACCGGGGAGCTGTTTTTT
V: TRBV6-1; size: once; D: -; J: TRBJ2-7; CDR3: CASSEALPREQYF; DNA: TGTGCCAGCAGTGAAGCGCTTCCCCGGGAGCAGTACTTC
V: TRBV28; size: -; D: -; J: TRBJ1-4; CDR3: CASSFRGWATNEKLFF; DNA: TGTGCCAGCAGTTTCCGGGGGTGGGCAACTAATGAAAAACTGTTTTTT
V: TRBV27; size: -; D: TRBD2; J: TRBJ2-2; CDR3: CATPRGGRNTGELFF; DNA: TGTGCCACCCCCCGGGGGGGCAGAAACACCGGGGAGCTGTTTTTT
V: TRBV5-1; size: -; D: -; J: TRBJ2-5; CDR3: CASSLTLGETQYF; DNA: TGCGCCAGCAGCTTGACCCTCGGGGAGACCCAGTACTTC
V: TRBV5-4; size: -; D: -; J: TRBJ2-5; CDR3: CASSINRQVPQETQYF; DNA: TGTGCCAGCAGCATTAACCGACAGGTCCCACAAGAGACCCAGTACTTC
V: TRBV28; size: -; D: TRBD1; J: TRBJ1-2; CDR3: CASSAGQDYGYTF; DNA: TGTGCCAGCAGTGCTGGACAGGATTATGGCTACACCTTC
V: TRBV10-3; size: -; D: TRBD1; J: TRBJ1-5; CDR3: CAISETGQGAGQPQHF; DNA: TGTGCCATCAGTGAGACGGGACAGGGGGCTGGTCAGCCCCAGCATTTT
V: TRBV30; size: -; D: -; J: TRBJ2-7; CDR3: CAWNGRPGTPYEQYF; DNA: TGTGCCTGGAATGGTCGGCCAGGGACACCTTACGAGCAGTACTTC
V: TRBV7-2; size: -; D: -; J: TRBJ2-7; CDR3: CASSLELLVAYEQYF; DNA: TGTGCCAGCAGCTTAGAACTACTAGTGGCCTACGAGCAGTACTTC
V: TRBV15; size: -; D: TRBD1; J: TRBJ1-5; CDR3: CATRPTGKGSNQPQHF; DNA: TGTGCCACCAGACCGACAGGGAAGGGGAGCAATCAGCCCCAGCATTTT
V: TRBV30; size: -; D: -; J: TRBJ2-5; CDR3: CAWSDLSGETQYF; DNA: TGTGCCTGGAGTGACCTAAGCGGAGAGACCCAGTACTTC
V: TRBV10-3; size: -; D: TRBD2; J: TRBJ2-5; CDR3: CAISGASGGETQYF; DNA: TGTGCCATCAGTGGGGCTAGCGGGGGAGAGACCCAGTACTTC
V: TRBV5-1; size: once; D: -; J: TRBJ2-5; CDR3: CASSSPAGSETQYF; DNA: TGCGCCAGCAGCTCGCCAGCGGGTTCGGAGACCCAGTACTTC
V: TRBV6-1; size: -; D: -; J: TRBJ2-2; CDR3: CASSGRAAGELFF; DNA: TGTGCCAGCAGTGGCCGTGCGGCCGGGGAGCTGTTTTTT
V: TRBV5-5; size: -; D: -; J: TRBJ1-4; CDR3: CASSLGFLEKLFF; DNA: TGTGCCAGCAGCCTCGGGTTTCTCGAAAAACTGTTTTTT
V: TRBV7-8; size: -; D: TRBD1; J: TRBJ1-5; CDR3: CASSPRRAGGADQPQHF; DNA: TGTGCCAGCAGCCCTAGGAGGGCAGGGGGCGCCGATCAGCCCCAGCATTTT
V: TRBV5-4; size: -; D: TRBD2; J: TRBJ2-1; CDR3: CASSLELAGLSSYNEQFF; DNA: TGTGCCAGCAGCTTGGAGCTAGCGGGTTTAAGCTCCTACAATGAGCAGTTCTTC
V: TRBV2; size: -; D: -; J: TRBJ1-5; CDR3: CASSNRRASQPQHF; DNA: TGTGCCAGCAGTAACAGGAGGGCTAGTCAGCCCCAGCATTTT
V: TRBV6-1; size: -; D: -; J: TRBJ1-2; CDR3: CASRQVYGYTF; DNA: TGTGCCAGCAGGCAGGTTTATGGCTACACCTTC
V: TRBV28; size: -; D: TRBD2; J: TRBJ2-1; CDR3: CASSLGLAGIYNEQFF; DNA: TGTGCCAGCAGTTTAGGGCTAGCGGGGATCTACAATGAGCAGTTCTTC
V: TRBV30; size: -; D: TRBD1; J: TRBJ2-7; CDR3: CAWREPRTGGGYEQYF; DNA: TGTGCCTGGAGGGAGCCCCGGACAGGGGGCGGTTACGAGCAGTACTTC
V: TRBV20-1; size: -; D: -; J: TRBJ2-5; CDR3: CSAGAQETQYF; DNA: TGCAGTGCGGGGGCACAAGAGACCCAGTACTTC
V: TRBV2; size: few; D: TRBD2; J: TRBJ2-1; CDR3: CASSVTGRAYNEQFF; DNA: TGTGCCAGCAGTGTAACGGGGAGGGCCTACAATGAGCAGTTCTTC
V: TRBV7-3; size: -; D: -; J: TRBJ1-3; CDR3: CASSLSGPGNTIYF; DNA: TGTGCCAGCAGCTTATCAGGGCCGGGAAACACCATATATTTT
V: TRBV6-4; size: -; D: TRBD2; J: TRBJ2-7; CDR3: CASSEVAGAGEQYF; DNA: TGTGCCAGCAGTGAAGTAGCGGGAGCCGGCGAGCAGTACTTC
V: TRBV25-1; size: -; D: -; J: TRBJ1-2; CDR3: CASSEYDLSGFGGYTF; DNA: TGTGCCAGCAGTGAATATGATCTCTCGGGATTCGGCGGCTACACCTTC
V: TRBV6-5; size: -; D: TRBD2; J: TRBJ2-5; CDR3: CASTISGGAQETQYF; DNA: TGTGCCAGCACTATTAGCGGGGGGGCCCAAGAGACCCAGTACTTC